This T cell receptor (beta chain) was identified during a study of regulatory T cells in long-lasting Graves disease. Broader study findings: Researchers examined only peripheral blood and not thyroid tissue. Graves' patients with persistent disease showed TCR diversity lower than patients newly diagnosed. More public clonotypes were shared by persistent patients (2,741) than by new patients (approximately 990).

To note about this clonotype: Its specificity is unknown.

The time point is: persistent/refractory GD, antithyroid drugs over 5 years with positive TRAb. After RNA was extracted from PBMCs, the TCR library was made from it. Tubes containing EDTA received approximately 9.8 milliliters of drawn peripheral blood. The authors built TCR beta libraries using iRepertoire HTBI primers and Arm-PCR of CDR3 regions. In TCRdb, the multiplex PCR reads were re-called with MiXCR into one record per CDR3 protein. This table holds 430,000 or so distinct CDR3 sequences, around 23% found once. CDR1 and CDR2 from the germline V gene are MNHEY and SMNVEV (reference sequence). The CDR3 totals 15 residues. V lost 4 bases to trimming and J lost 4 bases, with 17 bases between them.

The V gene is TRBV27, the J gene TRBJ2-7; D perhaps matches TRBD2 (5 bases). This clonotype was obtained from a female donor with Graves disease. The sequencing used peripheral blood mononuclear cells (PBMCs), collected when the disease was refractory, from a patient treated with antithyroid drugs. CDR3 coding DNA: TGTGCCAGCAGTTCCCCCTATGGGAGAGGATACGAGCAGTACTTC. It is translated as CASSSPYGRGYEQYF.